A single sample gave rise to the 21 T cell receptor beta chains below, sequenced in a study of T-cell memory formation after mild COVID-19. MiXCR, applied by TCRdb to the 5' RACE reads, yields one record per CDR3 protein. The top ten hold less than 15% of the sample, which has a few hundred thousand distinct CDR3 sequences, under 30% seen once. Sequencing was carried out using PBMCs or a T cell subset sorted from them (not recorded which). Receptor source: an adult woman who had mild COVID-19 (a few samples of this study predate the infection). Cell type and time point are not known.

This clonotype was counted between two and nine times. This rearrangement joins TRBV18 to TRBJ2-1; TRBD2 aligns across 8 bases. V was pared by 5 bases and J by 5 bases, with 5 bases of the junction left unmatched. Germline CDR1 KGHSH, CDR2 LQKENI. The CDR3 extends over 14 amino acids. The CDR3 loop is CASSAGTSHNEQFF. In nucleotides, the CDR3 is TGTGCCAGCTCAGCCGGGACTAGTCACAATGAGCAGTTCTTC.

This sequence joins TRBV5-4 and TRBJ1-2; 8 nucleotides agree with TRBD1. The CDR3 is 14 amino acids. Trimming took 0 bases from V and 7 from J; bases not matched to a gene: 5. Germline-derived CDR1 and CDR2 are SGHNT and YYREEE (reference sequence). CDR3 coding DNA: TGTGCCAGCAGCTTGGCAGGGGGCAGCTTTGGCTACACCTTC. As protein: CASSLAGGSFGYTF.

This clonotype was found once. J is TRBJ2-3 and V is TRBV4-1; D is perhaps TRBD1 (6 bases). The germline V and J ends were trimmed by 2 bases and 1 base, with 10 bases remaining between them. The V gene's germline CDR1 is MGHRA and CDR2 YSYEKL. The CDR3 extends over 15 amino acids. The CDR3 DNA reads TGCGCCAGCAGCCAATACTCAGGGGGCACAGATACGCAGTATTTT. It translates to CASSQYSGGTDTQYF.

The genes are TRBV7-3 and TRBJ1-6, with 8 positions matching TRBD1. V was pared by 1 base and J by 8 bases, with 7 bases of the junction left unmatched. The CDR3 is 16 amino acids. CDR1 and CDR2 from the germline V gene are SGHTA and FQGTGA. The CDR3 spells CASSLIGPGGYSPLHF. CDR3 nucleotides: TGTGCCAGCAGCTTAATCGGGCCAGGGGGCTATTCACCCCTCCACTTT.

The chain combines TRBV4-2 with TRBJ2-3; no clear D gene. This CDR3 has 15 amino acids. The V gene's germline CDR1 is LGHNA and CDR2 YNFKEQ. Trimming removed 0 bases at V and 2 bases at J, with 9 bases between. Here the CDR3 reads CASSQEAGPTDTQYF. The CDR3 DNA reads as TGTGCCAGCAGCCAAGAAGCTGGCCCCACAGATACGCAGTATTTT.

On this clonotype: One end of the junction is discordant with germline, which a read error may explain. The chain uses TRBV5-1 and TRBJ2-3; 8 positions agree with TRBD2. The germline CDR1 and CDR2 sequences are SGHRS and YFSETQ. This CDR3 contains 15 residues. The CDR3 nucleotides read TGTGCCAGCAGCCCCGGGACTAGTGGCGCAGATACGCAGTATTTT. It is translated as CASSPGTSGADTQYF.

This clonotype has a handful of counts. The chain combines TRBV7-2 with TRBJ2-7, with 7 positions matching TRBD2. Unmatched junction bases numbered 12, after V lost 4 bases and J lost 6 bases. The CDR3 is 15 residues long. The germline V gene has CDR1 SGHTA and CDR2 FQGNSA. The CDR3 loop reads CASSSSTGGRSEQYF. CDR3 coding DNA: TGTGCCAGCAGCTCATCCACCGGCGGGAGAAGCGAGCAGTACTTC.

The gene calls are TRBV11-1 and TRBJ2-1; 9 bases map to TRBD2. The CDR3 length is 17 residues. Germline assignment: CDR1 SGHAT and CDR2 FQDESV (reference sequence). J was trimmed by 8 bases and V by 5 bases; bases with no gene match: 16. This chain's CDR3 is CASSPRAGGPNEHEQFF. As DNA, the CDR3 is TGTGCCAGCAGCCCGCGGGCGGGAGGGCCCAATGAACATGAGCAGTTCTTC. The variable domain in full, completed from reference TRBV11-1 and TRBJ2-1, reads EAEVAQSPRYKITEKSQAVAFWCDPISGHATLYWYRQILGQGPELLVQFQDESVVDDSQLPKDRFSAERLKGVDSTLKIQPAELGDSAMYLCASSPRAGGPNEHEQFFGPGTRLTVL.

This clonotype was seen more than once but under ten times. The rearrangement links TRBV20-1 to TRBJ1-1, with a weak D call TRBD1 (5 bases). The germline gives CDR1 DFQATT, CDR2 SNEGSKA (reference sequence). V was shortened by 0 bases and J by 0 bases, with 14 bases between the two germline ends. The CDR3 totals 16 residues. Written as DNA, the CDR3 is TGCAGTGCTAGAGATTCTGGGACGGCTATGAACACTGAAGCTTTCTTT. Protein: CSARDSGTAMNTEAFF.

CDR3 DNA sequence: TGTGCCAGCAGTTACGGACTTAATAGACCCTACGAGCAGTACTTC. It encodes CASSYGLNRPYEQYF. The rearrangement joins TRBV7-2 to TRBJ2-7; D perhaps matches TRBD2 (5 bases). Trimming shortened V by 6 bases and J by 2 bases, and 17 bases separated the two germline ends. The CDR3 is 15 residues long. Looked up from germline, CDR1 is SGHTA and CDR2 is FQGNSA.

This clonotype has just a few counts. The J gene is TRBJ2-7, the V gene TRBV25-1; 9 nucleotides agree with TRBD2. Per germline, CDR1 MGHDK and CDR2 SYGVNS. After removal of 2 bases from V and 4 bases from J, the junction contained 12 bases not matched to a gene. The CDR3 length is 17 residues. The CDR3 region is CASSETLVAGGRYEQYF. The DNA for the CDR3 is TGTGCCAGCAGTGAAACTTTGGTGGCGGGAGGGCGGTACGAGCAGTACTTC.

In this sample, this clonotype turned up once. V usage is TRBV20-1 and J usage is TRBJ2-3; TRBD2 is a possible D gene (5 bases). Trimming shortened V by 3 bases and J by 0 bases, and 10 bases separated the two germline ends. CDR1 is DFQATT and CDR2 is SNEGSKA in the germline V gene (reference sequence). CDR3 length: 14 amino acids. CDR3 nucleotides: TGCAGTGCTAGTGCGGGCTCTAGCACAGATACGCAGTATTTT. Translation gives CSASAGSSTDTQYF.

This clonotype was detected ten times or more. The chain uses TRBV5-5 and TRBJ2-6, with unresolved D. V lost 3 bases, J lost 1 base, and 14 bases lay in between. CDR3 length: 17 residues. Per the germline V gene, CDR1 is SGHKS and CDR2 is YYEKEE (reference sequence). As DNA, the CDR3 is TGTGCCAGCAGCTCGGACGGCAGATTATCTGGGGCCAACGTCCTGACTTTC. Its translation is CASSSDGRLSGANVLTF.

This clonotype was observed a few times. The chain carries TRBV4-1 and TRBJ2-3, with 14 bases identical to TRBD2. The V gene's germline CDR1 is MGHRA and CDR2 YSYEKL. Unmatched junction bases numbered 7, after V lost 2 bases and J lost 6 bases. The CDR3 is 17 amino acids. The CDR3 spells CASSQPTSGGAGDTQYF. The CDR3 nucleotides are TGCGCCAGCAGCCAACCGACTAGCGGGGGGGCAGGGGATACGCAGTATTTT.

The genes are TRBV20-1 and TRBJ2-1; no clear D gene. The CDR3 is 13 amino acids. Germline V gene lookup returns CDR1 DFQATT and CDR2 SNEGSKA (reference sequence). The germline V and J ends were trimmed by 0 bases and 6 bases, with 9 bases remaining between them. CDR3 region: CSARDLLSNEQFF. CDR3 DNA sequence: TGCAGTGCTAGAGATCTGTTAAGCAATGAGCAGTTCTTC.

The chain links TRBV20-1 to TRBJ2-3; 8 bases align to TRBD2. This CDR3 has 15 residues. The J segment lost 4 bases and the V segment lost 5 bases, leaving 11 bases of the junction unmatched. Germline-derived CDR1 and CDR2 are DFQATT and SNEGSKA (reference sequence). The CDR3 reads CSAPLSGDLADTQYF. The CDR3 nucleotides are TGCAGTGCTCCCCTTAGCGGGGATTTGGCAGATACGCAGTATTTT.

The rearrangement links TRBV12-3 or TRBV12-4 to TRBJ2-7; perhaps TRBD1 as D (6 bases). V was shortened by 3 bases and J by 5 bases, with 11 bases between the two germline ends. CDR3 length: 13 residues. The CDR3: CASSFRTADEQYF. The CDR3 DNA is TGTGCCAGCAGTTTTCGGACAGCGGACGAGCAGTACTTC.

The chain carries TRBV20-1 and TRBJ2-3; TRBD2 matches at 8 bases. Germline values: CDR1 DFQATT, CDR2 SNEGSKA (reference sequence). The V and J ends lost 3 bases and 0 bases, in that order; junction bases with no gene match: 11. The CDR3 is 17 amino acids. The CDR3 sequence is CSASRSARGESTDTQYF. CDR3 coding DNA: TGCAGTGCTAGTAGGTCAGCGCGGGGGGAGAGCACAGATACGCAGTATTTT.

This clonotype was detected a few times. The chain joins TRBV7-9 to TRBJ2-7; 9 bases line up with TRBD2. CDR1 and CDR2 (germline): SEHNR, FQNEAQ (reference sequence). The CDR3 runs 14 residues. The trim removed 5 bases at V and 4 bases at J, leaving 6 bases unmatched. CDR3 sequence: CASSPRGGSYEQYF. CDR3 nucleotides: TGTGCCAGCAGCCCGCGGGGGGGTTCTTACGAGCAGTACTTC. Looking up the rest from reference TRBV7-9 and TRBJ2-7 gives the full variable domain: DTGVSQNPRHKITKRGQNVTFRCDPISEHNRLYWYRQTLGQGPEFLTYFQNEAQLEKSRLLSDRFSAERPKGSFSTLEIQRTEQGDSAMYLCASSPRGGSYEQYFGPGTRLTVT.

This clonotype was found a few times. This chain uses TRBV20-1 with TRBJ1-2; D call uncertain. V was shortened by 4 bases and J by 6 bases, with 21 bases between the two germline ends. Germline CDR1 is DFQATT and CDR2 is SNEGSKA (reference sequence). CDR3 length: 15 residues. The chain's CDR3 is CSAIVMDAFSNGYTF. The DNA of the CDR3 is TGCAGTGCTATTGTGATGGACGCCTTCAGCAATGGCTACACCTTC.

This clonotype came up a few times. The V gene is TRBV5-5, the J gene TRBJ2-3, with D uncertain. Trimming removed 4 bases at V and 2 bases at J, with 14 bases between. Germline CDR1 and CDR2: SGHKS and YYEKEE (reference sequence). This CDR3 has 15 amino acids. The CDR3 here is CASSADKAPTDTQYF. CDR3 DNA: TGTGCCAGCAGCGCCGACAAAGCCCCCACAGATACGCAGTATTTT.